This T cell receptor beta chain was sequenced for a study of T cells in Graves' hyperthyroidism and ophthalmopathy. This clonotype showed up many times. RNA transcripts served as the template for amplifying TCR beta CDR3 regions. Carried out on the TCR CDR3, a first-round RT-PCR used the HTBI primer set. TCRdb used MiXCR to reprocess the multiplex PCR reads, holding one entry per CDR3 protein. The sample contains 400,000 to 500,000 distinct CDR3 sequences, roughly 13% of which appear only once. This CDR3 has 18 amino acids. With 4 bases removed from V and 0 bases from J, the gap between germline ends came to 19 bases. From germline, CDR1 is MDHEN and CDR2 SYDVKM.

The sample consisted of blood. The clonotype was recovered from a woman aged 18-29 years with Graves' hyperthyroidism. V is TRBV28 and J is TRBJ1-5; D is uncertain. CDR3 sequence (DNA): TGTGCCAGCAGTTCTCCCCAATTCCGACTGGTTAGCAATCAGCCCCAGCATTTT. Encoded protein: CASSSPQFRLVSNQPQHF.